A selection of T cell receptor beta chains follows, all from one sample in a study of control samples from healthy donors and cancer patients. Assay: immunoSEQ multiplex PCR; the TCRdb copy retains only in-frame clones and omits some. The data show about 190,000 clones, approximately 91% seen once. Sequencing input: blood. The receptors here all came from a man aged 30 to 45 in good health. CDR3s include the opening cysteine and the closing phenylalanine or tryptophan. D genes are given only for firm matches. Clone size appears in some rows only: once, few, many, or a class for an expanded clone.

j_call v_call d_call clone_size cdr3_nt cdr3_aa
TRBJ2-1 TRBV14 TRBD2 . TGTGCCAGCAGCCTGGGGGGGTCCTACAATGAGCAGTTCTTC CASSLGGSYNEQFF
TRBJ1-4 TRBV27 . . TGTGCCAGCAGGCTTCTGGGGGCGGGTAATGAAAAACTGTTTTTT CASRLLGAGNEKLFF
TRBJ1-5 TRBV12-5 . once TGTGCTAGTGGCCAGTCGGGGATAGAGGGCAATCAGCCCCAGCATTTT CASGQSGIEGNQPQHF
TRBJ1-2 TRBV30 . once TGTGCCTGGACTGGGGGGAGCTACTATGGCTACACCTTC CAWTGGSYYGYTF
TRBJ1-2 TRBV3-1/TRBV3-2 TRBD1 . TGTGCCAGCAGCCAAAACAGGGGAGCAGGTGGCTACACCTTC CASSQNRGAGGYTF
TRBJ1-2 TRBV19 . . TGTGCCAGTAGTATAGAAGGACAGCCACTCTTGGGCTACACCTTC CASSIEGQPLLGYTF
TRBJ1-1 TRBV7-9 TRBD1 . TGTGCCAGCAGCTTACCTGGACAGGAGAATAGTAGGACTGAAGCTTTCTTT CASSLPGQENSRTEAFF
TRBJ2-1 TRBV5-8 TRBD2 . TGTGCCAGCAGCTTGTTCAGCGGGGGCTACAATGAGCAGTTCTTC CASSLFSGGYNEQFF
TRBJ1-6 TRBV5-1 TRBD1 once TGCGCCAGCAGCTCCCTTGGGACAGGGGACTCACCCCTCCACTTT CASSSLGTGDSPLHF
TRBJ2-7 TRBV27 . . TGTGCCAGCAGTTTGAACAGGGCTTACGAGCAGTACTTC CASSLNRAYEQYF
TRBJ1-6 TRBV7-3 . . TGTGCCAGCAGCTTAACTGGTCGGAAGAGCAATTCACCCCTCCACTTT CASSLTGRKSNSPLHF
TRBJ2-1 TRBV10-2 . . TGCGCCAGCAGTGAGTCATGGGCCGGGTATGAGCAGTTCTTC CASSESWAGYEQFF
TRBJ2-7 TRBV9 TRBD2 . TGTGCCAGCAGCTCTCTAGCGGGGGGGCCCCACGAGCAGTACTTC CASSSLAGGPHEQYF